The clone carrying this TCR beta chain was seen only once. Its target is unknown. The CDR3 is made up of 17 amino acids. The germline V gene encodes CDR1 SGHRS and CDR2 YFSETQ. V lost 4 bases, J lost 1 base, and 11 bases stayed unmatched. The sample comes from a study of cytomegalovirus exposure and HLA in healthy donors. Findings of the study overall: Altogether, some 170 TCR beta chains were recorded as cytomegalovirus-associated. A later analysis found common viral pathogens apparently linked to several of the most significant clusters.

The PCR ran on 60 Vbeta and 13 Jbeta primers. Authors' methods: The authors later counted 70 million to 80 million unique TCR beta chains, approximately 10 million of them shared. TCRdb's table, derived via immunoSEQ multiplex PCR, lists solely in-frame clones and lacks some. V, J and clone size reflect that table, while D and trimming were determined from the DNA. The table lists about 140,000 clones, approximately 80% of them singletons. The sequencing input was PBMCs. The chain recombines TRBV5-1 with TRBJ2-5; 9 bases line up with TRBD2. The sequence derives from a man between 18 and 35 years old in good health and CMV-seronegative. The CDR3, as DNA: TGCGCCAGCAGCCGATCGGTGTCTAGCGGGACCCAAGAGACCCAGTACTTC. Protein: CASSRSVSSGTQETQYF.